A single sample is the source of the 27 T cell receptor beta chains below, sequenced in a study of technical replicates of blood from a few donors. Method: immunoSEQ multiplex PCR; TCRdb's copy keeps in-frame clones and lacks some. Here the sample spans under 90,000 clones, roughly 98% being singletons. Sequencing was carried out using T cells isolated from PBMCs. Receptors originate from a human donor in good health.

The chain couples TRBV19 to TRBJ2-7; 7 bases map to TRBD1. Per germline, CDR1 LNHDA and CDR2 SQIVND (reference sequence). CDR3 length: 15 residues. Germline trimming cut 5 bases from V and 1 base from J; bases unmatched to any gene: 8. CDR3 sequence: CASSFRDRSSYEQYF. CDR3 nucleotides: TGTGCCAGTAGTTTCCGGGACAGATCTTCCTACGAGCAGTACTTC.

V is TRBV6-5 and J is TRBJ2-2; 10 bases are shared with TRBD2. V was clipped by 10 bases and J by 5 bases; unmatched bases: 10. Germline assignment: CDR1 MNHEY and CDR2 SVGAGI. The CDR3 covers 15 residues. The CDR3 sequence: CAISRSGRGTGELFF. As DNA, the CDR3 is TGTGCCATCTCTCGGAGCGGGAGGGGAACCGGGGAGCTGTTTTTT.

V and J are TRBV11-3 and TRBJ1-2, with a weak D call TRBD1 (5 bases). This CDR3 contains 14 residues. V lost 3 bases, J lost 3 bases, and 11 bases lay in between. The germline gives CDR1 SGHNT, CDR2 YENEEA. The CDR3 spells CASSLGDLDYGYTF. The CDR3, as DNA: TGTGCCAGCAGCTTGGGGGACTTGGACTATGGCTACACCTTC.

This sequence joins TRBV4-1 and TRBJ2-7, with 11 positions matching TRBD1. CDR1 and CDR2 (germline): MGHRA, YSYEKL. Trimming at V came to 5 bases and at J to 1 base, leaving 4 bases not matched to a gene. This CDR3 has 15 amino acids. CDR3 nucleotide sequence: TGCGCCAGCAGCGGAGGGACAGGGGGTTCCTACGAGCAGTACTTC. This translates into CASSGGTGGSYEQYF.

This clone was picked up one time. This chain uses TRBV14 with TRBJ2-1; 7 bases are shared with TRBD1. Trimming removed 1 base from V and 4 bases from J; junction bases left unmatched: 4. CDR3 size: 15 residues. The germline gives CDR1 SGHDN, CDR2 FVKESK. CDR3 in amino acids: CASSQGDRDYNEQFF. The CDR3 nucleotides are TGTGCCAGCAGCCAAGGGGACAGAGATTACAATGAGCAGTTCTTC. The full variable domain, with the rest looked up from reference TRBV14 and TRBJ2-1, is EAGVTQFPSHSVIEKGQTVTLRCDPISGHDNLYWYRRVMGKEIKFLLHFVKESKQDESGMPNNRFLAERTGGTYSTLKVQPAELEDSGVYFCASSQGDRDYNEQFFGPGTRLTVL.

The chain employs TRBV5-4 and TRBJ2-7, with 7 bases aligning to TRBD2. The CDR3 is 13 residues long. Losses at the gene ends were 4 bases for V and 6 bases for J; bases not matched to a gene: 7. The germline gives CDR1 SGHNT, CDR2 YYREEE (reference sequence). In nucleotides, the CDR3 is TGTGCCAGCAGCCCGGCGGGGGATTTCGAGCAGTACTTC. Its translation: CASSPAGDFEQYF.

The rearrangement joins TRBV29-1 to TRBJ1-1, with unresolved D. This CDR3 is built from 11 residues. Germline V gene lookup returns CDR1 SQVTM and CDR2 ANQGSEA. The V end lost 1 base, the J end lost 10 bases, and 10 bases lay between the germline ends. CDR3 in amino acids: CSVEGALGAFF. DNA for the CDR3: TGCAGCGTTGAAGGCGCTCTAGGAGCTTTCTTT.

This chain connects TRBV28 to TRBJ1-5; 7 positions agree with TRBD1. CDR3 length equals 13 residues. Unmatched junction bases numbered 2, after V lost 7 bases and J lost 2 bases. The V gene's germline CDR1 is MDHEN and CDR2 SYDVKM. The CDR3 sequence: CASTTGGNQPQHF. The CDR3 DNA follows: TGTGCCAGCACCACAGGGGGCAATCAGCCCCAGCATTTT. The whole variable domain, remainder taken from reference TRBV28 and TRBJ1-5, is DVKVTQSSRYLVKRTGEKVFLECVQDMDHENMFWYRQDPGLGLRLIYFSYDVKMKEKGDIPEGYSVSREKKERFSLILESASTNQTSMYLCASTTGGNQPQHFGDGTRLSIL.

The rearrangement links TRBV18 to TRBJ1-5; 9 nucleotides match TRBD1. Trimming at V came to 3 bases and at J to 6 bases, leaving 6 bases not matched to a gene. The germline gives CDR1 KGHSH, CDR2 LQKENI. The CDR3 totals 15 residues. CDR3 sequence: CASSPWTGEGQPQHF. CDR3 nucleotide sequence: TGTGCCAGCTCACCTTGGACAGGGGAGGGTCAGCCCCAGCATTTT. Drawing the rest from reference TRBV18 and TRBJ1-5, the complete variable domain is NAGVMQNPRHLVRRRGQEARLRCSPMKGHSHVYWYRQLPEEGLKFMVYLQKENIIDESGMPKERFSAEFPKEGPSILRIQQVVRGDSAAYFCASSPWTGEGQPQHFGDGTRLSIL.

J is TRBJ1-1 and V is TRBV7-3; unclear D gene. Looked up from germline, CDR1 is SGHTA and CDR2 is FQGTGA. This CDR3 spans 13 amino acids. V was clipped by 4 bases and J by 5 bases, with 11 bases between them. CDR3 region: CASSSGRETEAFF. The CDR3 region has the DNA TGTGCCAGCAGCTCTGGGAGGGAGACTGAAGCTTTCTTT.

V usage is TRBV11-2 and J usage is TRBJ2-2; no reliable D call. Germline loops: CDR1 SGHAT, CDR2 FQNNGV. The CDR3 consists of 16 residues. Trimming removed 1 base from V and 2 bases from J, with 11 bases in between. The CDR3 DNA follows: TGTGCCAGCAGCTTAGTAGCCCCTCTAAACACCGGGGAGCTGTTTTTT. This sequence encodes CASSLVAPLNTGELFF. The full variable domain, completed using reference TRBV11-2 and TRBJ2-2, is EAGVAQSPRYKIIEKRQSVAFWCNPISGHATLYWYQQILGQGPKLLIQFQNNGVVDDSQLPKDRFSAERLKGVDSTLKIQPAKLEDSAVYLCASSLVAPLNTGELFFGEGSRLTVL.

The chain employs TRBV11-2 and TRBJ1-4; tentatively, D is TRBD1 (6 bases). Germline V gives CDR1 SGHAT, CDR2 FQNNGV. V lost 3 bases to trimming and J lost 5 bases, with 13 bases between them. The CDR3 length is 15 residues. The CDR3 spells CASSFYVQGNEKLFF. DNA of the CDR3: TGTGCCAGCAGCTTTTATGTCCAGGGGAATGAAAAACTGTTTTTT.

V and J are TRBV5-4 and TRBJ2-3; the D gene is possibly TRBD2 (6 bases). The CDR3 consists of 15 residues. Germline V gene lookup returns CDR1 SGHNT and CDR2 YYREEE (reference sequence). V was trimmed by 2 bases and J by 1 base, leaving 11 bases between them. CDR3 in amino acids: CASSLAGLGTDTQYF. As DNA, the CDR3 is TGTGCCAGCAGCTTAGCGGGCCTCGGCACAGATACGCAGTATTTT.

The chain combines TRBV7-9 with TRBJ2-1; the match to TRBD2 covers 7 bases. V gave up 1 base and J gave up 4 bases; unmatched junction bases: 4. Germline V lookup: CDR1 SEHNR, CDR2 FQNEAQ (reference sequence). The CDR3 totals 15 residues. The CDR3 loop reads CASSLEASGYNEQFF. The CDR3 DNA sequence: TGTGCCAGCAGCTTAGAAGCTAGCGGATACAATGAGCAGTTCTTC.

This sequence joins TRBV5-1 and TRBJ2-5; 11 positions match TRBD2. Germline loops: CDR1 SGHRS, CDR2 YFSETQ. The CDR3 totals 15 residues. The J segment lost 4 bases and the V segment lost 5 bases, leaving 7 bases of the junction unmatched. The CDR3 nucleotides are TGCGCCAGCAGACCCCTCGGGACTAGCGGAGAGACCCAGTACTTC. Protein: CASRPLGTSGETQYF. Filled out from reference TRBV5-1 and TRBJ2-5, the complete variable domain reads KAGVTQTPRYLIKTRGQQVTLSCSPISGHRSVSWYQQTPGQGLQFLFEYFSETQRNKGNFPGRFSGRQFSNSRSEMNVSTLELGDSALYLCASRPLGTSGETQYFGPGTRLLVL.

This CDR3 is CASSYTGQGGSEAFF. CDR3 bases: TGTGCCAGCAGCTATACCGGACAGGGAGGTTCTGAAGCTTTCTTT. The chain recombines TRBV5-6 with TRBJ1-1, with 8 bases fitting TRBD1. V gave up 3 bases and J gave up 6 bases; unmatched junction bases: 10. Looked up from germline, CDR1 is SGHDT and CDR2 is YYEEEE. The CDR3 loop spans 15 amino acids.

The rearrangement links TRBV11-2 to TRBJ2-7, with 9 bases lining up with TRBD1. The CDR3 sequence is 14 residues long. V dropped 5 bases and J dropped 2; count of bases not matched to a gene: 4. Germline CDR1 and CDR2: SGHAT and FQNNGV. The CDR3 DNA is TGTGCCAGCAGCAACAGGACAGGGGCCTACGAGCAGTACTTC. Its translation: CASSNRTGAYEQYF.

Regarding this clone: Other DNA variants within this sample encode the same CDR3. V and J are TRBV5-4 and TRBJ2-7, with TRBD2 as a possible D gene (5 bases). This CDR3 contains 15 residues. Germline V gene sequence: CDR1 SGHNT, CDR2 YYREEE (reference sequence). Trimming removed 0 bases at V and 3 bases at J, with 13 bases between. CDR3 coding DNA: TGTGCCAGCAGCTTGGGCGGGTTCACCGACTACGAGCAGTACTTC. Its translation: CASSLGGFTDYEQYF.

The chain uses TRBV2 and TRBJ2-7; 10 bases line up with TRBD1. Germline trimming cut 7 bases from V and 5 bases from J; bases unmatched to any gene: 5. CDR3 length: 13 residues. CDR1 and CDR2 from the germline V gene are SNHLY and FYNNEI. This CDR3 is CASTRQGANEQYF. The DNA of the CDR3 is TGTGCCAGCACCCGACAGGGGGCGAACGAGCAGTACTTC.

This rearrangement joins TRBV29-1 to TRBJ1-1, with 8 bases matching TRBD1. Germline values: CDR1 SQVTM, CDR2 ANQGSEA. V was pared by 8 bases and J by 4 bases, with 6 bases of the junction left unmatched. The CDR3 runs to 12 residues. Here the CDR3 DNA reads TGCAGCTTCGACAGGGGCGGCACTGAAGCTTTCTTT. Its translation is CSFDRGGTEAFF.

A single count supports this clone. The rearrangement links TRBV6-5 to TRBJ2-5; no definite D call. The CDR3 consists of 13 residues. Germline loops: CDR1 MNHEY, CDR2 SVGAGI. Trimming removed 7 bases at V and 2 bases at J, with 11 bases between. The DNA of the CDR3 is TGTGCCAGCAAGTCCGCGAGTCAAGAGACCCAGTACTTC. This gives the protein CASKSASQETQYF.

V gene TRBV18 combines with J gene TRBJ2-1; 9 nucleotides align to TRBD1. The V segment lost 6 bases and the J segment 2 bases; nucleotides outside the gene matches: 8. CDR3 size: 16 residues. From germline, CDR1 is KGHSH and CDR2 LQKENI. The CDR3 loop is CASSRPGQGTYNEQFF. The CDR3 bases are TGTGCCAGCTCGCGACCGGGACAGGGAACCTACAATGAGCAGTTCTTC. The full variable domain, in which reference TRBV18 and TRBJ2-1 provide the parts outside the CDR3, is NAGVMQNPRHLVRRRGQEARLRCSPMKGHSHVYWYRQLPEEGLKFMVYLQKENIIDESGMPKERFSAEFPKEGPSILRIQQVVRGDSAAYFCASSRPGQGTYNEQFFGPGTRLTVL.

V usage is TRBV10-3 and J usage is TRBJ2-1; 8 positions agree with TRBD2. The CDR3 is made up of 16 amino acids. Germline CDR1 reads ENHRY; CDR2 reads SYGVKD. V was pared by 4 bases and J by 6 bases, with 11 bases of the junction left unmatched. CDR3: CAISVGQAGGPNEQFF. CDR3 in DNA: TGTGCCATCAGTGTAGGTCAGGCGGGAGGCCCCAATGAGCAGTTCTTC.

This clone came up once. V and J are TRBV5-6 and TRBJ2-7, with D possibly matching TRBD1 (6 bases). Germline assignment: CDR1 SGHDT and CDR2 YYEEEE. This CDR3 has 15 amino acids. The ends were cut back, 4 bases at V and 2 bases at J, with 16 bases in the middle. CDR3 nucleotides: TGTGCCAGCAGCCGTTATAATACAGGGACCTACGAGCAGTACTTC. Translating gives CASSRYNTGTYEQYF.

The V gene is TRBV19, the J gene TRBJ1-2; TRBD1 agrees at 7 bases. CDR3 length: 14 residues. J gave up 6 bases and V 3 bases, and 7 bases lay outside the gene matches. The germline gives CDR1 LNHDA, CDR2 SQIVND (reference sequence). CDR3 in amino acids: CASSILQGHDGYTF. The CDR3 nucleotides read TGTGCCAGTAGTATCTTACAGGGGCACGATGGCTACACCTTC.

As to this clone: One end of the junction fails to match germline, which may point to a read error. V gene TRBV20-1 combines with J gene TRBJ2-7, with 7 nucleotides matching TRBD1. Germline CDR1 is DFQATT and CDR2 is SNEGSKA (reference sequence). CDR3 length equals 10 residues. CDR3: CSAPGTENVF. CDR3 nucleotides: TGCAGTGCCCCCGGGACAGAGAATGTTTTC.

This sequence joins TRBV28 and TRBJ2-3; D is uncertain. Per the germline V gene, CDR1 is MDHEN and CDR2 is SYDVKM. Trimming took 7 bases from V and 4 from J, leaving 18 bases between them. CDR3 length: 15 residues. CDR3 in DNA: TGTGCCAGCATCACTGATCTTAATCGGGCAGATACGCAGTATTTT. Translated: CASITDLNRADTQYF. The complete variable domain, with remaining parts taken from reference TRBV28 and TRBJ2-3, reads DVKVTQSSRYLVKRTGEKVFLECVQDMDHENMFWYRQDPGLGLRLIYFSYDVKMKEKGDIPEGYSVSREKKERFSLILESASTNQTSMYLCASITDLNRADTQYFGPGTRLTVL.